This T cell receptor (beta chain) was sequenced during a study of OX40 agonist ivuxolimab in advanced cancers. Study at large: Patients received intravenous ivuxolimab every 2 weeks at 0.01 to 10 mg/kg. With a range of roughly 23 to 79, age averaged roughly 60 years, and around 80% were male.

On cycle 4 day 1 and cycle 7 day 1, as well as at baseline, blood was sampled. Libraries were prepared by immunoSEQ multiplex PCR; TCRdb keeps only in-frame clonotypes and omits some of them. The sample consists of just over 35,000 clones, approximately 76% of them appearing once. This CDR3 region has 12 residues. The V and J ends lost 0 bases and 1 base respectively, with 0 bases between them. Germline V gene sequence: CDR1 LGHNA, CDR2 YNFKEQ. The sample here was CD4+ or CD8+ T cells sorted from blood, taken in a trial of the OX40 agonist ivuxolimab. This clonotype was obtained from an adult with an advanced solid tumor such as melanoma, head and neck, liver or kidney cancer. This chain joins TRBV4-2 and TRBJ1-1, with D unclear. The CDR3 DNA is TGTGCCAGCAGCCAAGAGAACACTGAAGCTTTCTTT. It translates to CASSQENTEAFF.